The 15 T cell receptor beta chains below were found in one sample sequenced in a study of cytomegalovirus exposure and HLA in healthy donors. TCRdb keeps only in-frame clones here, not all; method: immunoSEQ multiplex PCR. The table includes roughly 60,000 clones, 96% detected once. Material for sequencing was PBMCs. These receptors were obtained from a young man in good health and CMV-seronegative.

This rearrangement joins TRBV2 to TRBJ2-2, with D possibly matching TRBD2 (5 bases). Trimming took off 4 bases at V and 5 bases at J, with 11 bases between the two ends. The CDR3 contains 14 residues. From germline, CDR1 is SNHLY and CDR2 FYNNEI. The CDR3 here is CASSGRQLTGELFF. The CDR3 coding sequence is TGTGCCAGCAGTGGGAGGCAGCTTACCGGGGAGCTGTTTTTT.

This CDR3 is CASSLDGTGDQETQYF. The CDR3 nucleotides are TGTGCCAGCAGTTTAGATGGGACAGGGGACCAAGAGACCCAGTACTTC. The chain uses TRBV27 and TRBJ2-5; 10 nucleotides agree with TRBD1. V shed 2 bases and J 0 bases; nucleotides not matched to a gene: 3. CDR3 length equals 16 residues. Per the germline V gene, CDR1 is MNHEY and CDR2 is SMNVEV (reference sequence).

Written as DNA, the CDR3 is TGTGCCAGCAGCTGGATGACTAGCGGGGAAGGGGAGACCCAGTACTTC. Amino acids: CASSWMTSGEGETQYF. The chain links TRBV5-4 to TRBJ2-5; 11 nucleotides align to TRBD2. The CDR3 has 16 amino acids. V gave up 3 bases and J gave up 5 bases; unmatched junction bases: 9. Germline assignment: CDR1 SGHNT and CDR2 YYREEE (reference sequence).

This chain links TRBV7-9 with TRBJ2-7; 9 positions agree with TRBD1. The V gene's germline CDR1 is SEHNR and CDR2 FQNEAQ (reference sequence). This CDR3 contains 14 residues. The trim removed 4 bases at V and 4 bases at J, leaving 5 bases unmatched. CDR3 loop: CASSYRDRAYEQYF. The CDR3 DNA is TGTGCCAGCAGCTACCGGGACAGGGCTTACGAGCAGTACTTC.

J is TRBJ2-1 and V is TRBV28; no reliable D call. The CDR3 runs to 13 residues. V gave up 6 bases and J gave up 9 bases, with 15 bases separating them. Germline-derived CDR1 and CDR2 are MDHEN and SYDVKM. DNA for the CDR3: TGTGCCAGCAGCCCTAGGATACGCGGTGAGCAGTTCTTC. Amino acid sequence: CASSPRIRGEQFF.

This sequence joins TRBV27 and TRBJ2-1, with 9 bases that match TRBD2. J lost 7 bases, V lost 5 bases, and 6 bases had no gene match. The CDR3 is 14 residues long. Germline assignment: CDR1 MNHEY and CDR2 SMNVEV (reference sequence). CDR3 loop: CASSRALAGNEQFF. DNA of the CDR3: TGTGCCAGCAGTCGGGCGCTAGCGGGGAATGAGCAGTTCTTC.

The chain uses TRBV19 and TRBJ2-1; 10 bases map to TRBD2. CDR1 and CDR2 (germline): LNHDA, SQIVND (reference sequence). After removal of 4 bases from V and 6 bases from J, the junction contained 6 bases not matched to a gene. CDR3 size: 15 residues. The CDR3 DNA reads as TGTGCCAGTAGTAGGGCTAGCGGGAGAATCAATGAGCAGTTCTTC. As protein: CASSRASGRINEQFF.

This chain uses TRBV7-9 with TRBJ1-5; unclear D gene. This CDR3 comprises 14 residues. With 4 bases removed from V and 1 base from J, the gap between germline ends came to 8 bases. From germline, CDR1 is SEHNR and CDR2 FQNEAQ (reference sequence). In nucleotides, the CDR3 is TGTGCCAGCAGCTCCCACAGCAGCAATCAGCCCCAGCATTTT. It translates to CASSSHSSNQPQHF.

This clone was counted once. In DNA form, the CDR3 reads TGCAGTCGGGGGCAGGGGGCGGAAGCTTTCTTT. This codes for CSRGQGAEAFF. This chain connects TRBV20-1 to TRBJ1-1; TRBD1 matches at 8 bases. CDR1 DFQATT and CDR2 SNEGSKA come from the germline V gene (reference sequence). V shed 8 bases and J 8 bases; nucleotides not matched to a gene: 7. CDR3 length: 11 amino acids.

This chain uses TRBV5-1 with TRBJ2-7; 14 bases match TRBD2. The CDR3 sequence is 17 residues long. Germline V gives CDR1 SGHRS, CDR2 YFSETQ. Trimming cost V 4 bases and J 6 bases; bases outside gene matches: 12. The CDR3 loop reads CASSLAPGLAGVGEQYF. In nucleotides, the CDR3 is TGCGCCAGCAGCCTGGCTCCGGGACTAGCGGGAGTGGGCGAGCAGTACTTC.

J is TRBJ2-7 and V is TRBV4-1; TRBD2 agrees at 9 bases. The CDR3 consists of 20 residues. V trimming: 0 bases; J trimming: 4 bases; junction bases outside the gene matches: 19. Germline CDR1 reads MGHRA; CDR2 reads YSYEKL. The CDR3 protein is CASSQDEVGGVAGVFYEQYF. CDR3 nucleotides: TGCGCCAGCAGCCAAGATGAGGTGGGGGGGGTAGCGGGAGTGTTTTACGAGCAGTACTTC.

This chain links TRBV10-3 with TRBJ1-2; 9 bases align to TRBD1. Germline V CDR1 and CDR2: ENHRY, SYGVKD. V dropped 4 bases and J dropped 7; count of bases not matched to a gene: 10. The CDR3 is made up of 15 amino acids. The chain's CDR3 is CAISVLGTGIGGYTF. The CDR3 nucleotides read TGTGCCATCAGTGTCCTCGGGACAGGGATCGGTGGCTACACCTTC.

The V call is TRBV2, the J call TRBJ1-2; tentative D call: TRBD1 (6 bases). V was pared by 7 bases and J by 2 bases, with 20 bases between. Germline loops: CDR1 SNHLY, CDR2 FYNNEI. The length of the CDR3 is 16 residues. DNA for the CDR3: TGTGCCAGCAAAAAGGCAGGGGCCGACTACAACTATGGCTACACCTTC. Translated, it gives CASKKAGADYNYGYTF.

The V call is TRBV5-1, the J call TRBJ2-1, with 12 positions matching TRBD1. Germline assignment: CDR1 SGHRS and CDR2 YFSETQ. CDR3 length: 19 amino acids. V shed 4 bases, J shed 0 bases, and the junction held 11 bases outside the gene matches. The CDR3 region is CASSLGTGGSLSSYNEQFF. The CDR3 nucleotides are TGCGCCAGCAGCCTCGGGACAGGGGGCTCCCTGAGCTCCTACAATGAGCAGTTCTTC.

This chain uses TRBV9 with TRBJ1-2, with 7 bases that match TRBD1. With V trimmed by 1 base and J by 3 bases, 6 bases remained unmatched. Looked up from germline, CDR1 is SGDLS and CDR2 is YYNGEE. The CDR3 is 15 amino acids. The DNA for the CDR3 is TGTGCCAGCAGCGTAATGACAGGGTCTCACTATGGCTACACCTTC. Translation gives CASSVMTGSHYGYTF.